This T cell receptor beta chain was sequenced during a study of blood T cell repertoires in COVID-19 (dated by TCRdb to the early 2020s). The study in broad terms: Samples from collaborators originated in the United States, Italy and Spain and spanned both the acute and convalescent phases of COVID-19. Sample metadata almost always included a de-identified subject ID, COVID-19 status, age in years and sex. The material from the prospective study consisted of cDNA or gDNA derived from T cells, B-cell-depleted T cells, or PBMCs. Subjects who had been exposed to COVID-19, were actively infected with it, or had recovered from it provided the deeply sampled blood TCRbeta repertoires that made up the dataset. The repertoires were released in a freely available public database meant as a resource for research on the immune response to SARS-CoV-2. Where available, HLA class I and class II types were obtained from metadata supplied by the sample provider rather than from assay-based typing. Samples were obtained from the ongoing ImmuneRACE study (first 160 participants) and from about 1,300 subjects provided by 6 global collaborators. Study-level results and caveats: The quantity of clinical and demographic metadata differed by source and by participant and was supplied without curation.

TCRbeta CDR3 regions were amplified from genomic DNA by means of the immunoSEQ Assay, a bias-controlled multiplex PCR. On the authors' methods: The number of nucleated cells in each sample was estimated by amplification of reference gene primers within the assay. To quantify the absolute abundance of each unique TCRbeta CDR3 rearrangement, sequence reads were collapsed and filtered. For each sample, productive Simpson clonality was calculated by taking the square root of Simpson's diversity index across productive rearrangements. Held by TCRdb, this immuneACCESS table contains in-frame sequences only and omits some clones. Under half of the omission traces to an unresolved V gene where checked; the cause of the rest is unknown. V, J and clone size reflect that table, while D and trimming were determined from the DNA. Within this sample are roughly 500,000 clones, with 70% to 90% of them counted one time only. Jointly, the top ten make up about 3% of the sample.

The CDR3 numbers 19 residues from cysteine through phenylalanine. Solely the CDR3 DNA is kept, with 57 bases framed from the first base. CDR1 and CDR2 are read off the germline V gene (reference sequence) as WNHNN and SYGVQD. For this chain, trimming is 2 bases at the V end and 2 bases at the J end, and the number of junction bases without a gene match is 13. Of note for this clone: No antigen is known for it. The sample holds no much larger clone one base away, and base qualities are not on file.

Collaborating institutions collected whole blood in K2EDTA tubes following their own protocols. For TCRbeta analysis, collaborators shipped samples as frozen whole blood, isolated PBMCs, or DNA extracted from either of those sample types. The sample consisted of peripheral blood. The rearranged segments are TRBV10-1 and TRBJ2-2; the central 8 bases match TRBD2. The TCR originated in a human donor in a cohort sampled during active COVID-19. The sequence in DNA is TGCGCCAGCAGTGAGGCGACCCCCTTTAGCGGGGCAAACACCGGGGAGCTGTTTTTT. It translates to CASSEATPFSGANTGELFF.